This TCR beta chain was sequenced during a study of T cell responses to AZD1222 COVID-19 vaccine. Generated by immunoSEQ multiplex PCR, the TCRdb table keeps only in-frame clones and is missing some. The repertoire holds 130,000 or so clones, with 85% to 95% as singletons. Germline V gene sequence: CDR1 SGDLS, CDR2 YYNGEE. The CDR3 is 16 residues long. With V trimmed by 1 base and J by 8 bases, 11 bases remained unmatched. The chain is built from TRBV9 and TRBJ1-4, with 7 positions matching TRBD1. This receptor was taken from an adult in good health. Here the sequenced sample was peripheral blood, taken on day 0 of AZD1222 vaccination. The CDR3 region is CASSVSADRDKEKLFF. The CDR3 nucleotides read TGTGCCAGCAGCGTATCAGCAGACAGGGACAAGGAAAAACTGTTTTTT.